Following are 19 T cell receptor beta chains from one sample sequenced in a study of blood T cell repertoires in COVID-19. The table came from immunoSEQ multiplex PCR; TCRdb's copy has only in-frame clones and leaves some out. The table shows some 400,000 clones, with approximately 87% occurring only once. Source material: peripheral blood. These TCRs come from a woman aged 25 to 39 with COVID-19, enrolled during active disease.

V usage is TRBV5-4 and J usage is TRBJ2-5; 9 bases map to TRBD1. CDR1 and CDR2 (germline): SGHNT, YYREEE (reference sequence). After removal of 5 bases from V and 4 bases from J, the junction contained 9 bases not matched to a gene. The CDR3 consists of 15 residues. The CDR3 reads CASRQDRGSLETQYF. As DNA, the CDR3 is TGTGCCAGCAGGCAAGACAGGGGGTCTTTAGAGACCCAGTACTTC.

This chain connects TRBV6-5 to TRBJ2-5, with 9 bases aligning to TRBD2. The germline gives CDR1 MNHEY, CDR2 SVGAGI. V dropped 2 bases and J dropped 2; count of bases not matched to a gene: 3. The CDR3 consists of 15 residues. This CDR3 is CASSYTSGRQETQYF. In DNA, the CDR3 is TGTGCCAGCAGTTACACTAGCGGGCGACAAGAGACCCAGTACTTC.

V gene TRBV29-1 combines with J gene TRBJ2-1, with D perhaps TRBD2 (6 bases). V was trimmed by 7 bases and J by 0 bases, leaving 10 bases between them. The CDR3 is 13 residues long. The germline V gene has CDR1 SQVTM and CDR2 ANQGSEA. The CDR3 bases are TGCAGCGCCTCGACTAGCTCCTACAATGAGCAGTTCTTC. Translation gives CSASTSSYNEQFF.

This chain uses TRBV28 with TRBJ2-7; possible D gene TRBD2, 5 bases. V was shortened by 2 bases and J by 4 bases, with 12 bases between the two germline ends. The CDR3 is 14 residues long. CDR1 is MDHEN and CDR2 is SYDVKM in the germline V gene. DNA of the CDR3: TGTGCCAGCAGTTTACTCGGACTCGCGTACGAGCAGTACTTC. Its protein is CASSLLGLAYEQYF.

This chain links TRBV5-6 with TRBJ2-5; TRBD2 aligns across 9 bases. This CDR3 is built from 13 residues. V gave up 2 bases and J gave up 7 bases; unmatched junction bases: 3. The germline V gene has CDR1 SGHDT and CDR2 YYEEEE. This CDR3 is CASSLAGGGTQYF. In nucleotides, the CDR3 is TGTGCCAGCAGCTTAGCGGGAGGAGGGACCCAGTACTTC. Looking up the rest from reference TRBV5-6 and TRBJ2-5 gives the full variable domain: DAGVTQSPTHLIKTRGQQVTLRCSPKSGHDTVSWYQQALGQGPQFIFQYYEEEERQRGNFPDRFSGHQFPNYSSELNVNALLLGDSALYLCASSLAGGGTQYFGPGTRLLVL.

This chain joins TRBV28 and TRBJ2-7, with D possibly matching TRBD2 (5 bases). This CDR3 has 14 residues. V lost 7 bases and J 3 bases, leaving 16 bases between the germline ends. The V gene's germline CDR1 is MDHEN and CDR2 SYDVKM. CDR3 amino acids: CASTLHVRGYEQYF. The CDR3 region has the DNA TGTGCCAGCACCCTGCACGTCCGGGGCTACGAGCAGTACTTC. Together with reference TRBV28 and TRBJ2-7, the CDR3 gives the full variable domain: DVKVTQSSRYLVKRTGEKVFLECVQDMDHENMFWYRQDPGLGLRLIYFSYDVKMKEKGDIPEGYSVSREKKERFSLILESASTNQTSMYLCASTLHVRGYEQYFGPGTRLTVT.

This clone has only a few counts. The CDR3 spells CASRTGPENYGYTF. The CDR3 DNA follows: TGTGCCAGCAGGACAGGGCCGGAAAACTATGGCTACACCTTC. V and J are TRBV2 and TRBJ1-2; the match to TRBD1 covers 7 bases. The germline V gene encodes CDR1 SNHLY and CDR2 FYNNEI. Trimming at V came to 6 bases and at J to 2 bases, leaving 6 bases not matched to a gene. The CDR3 covers 14 residues. The full variable domain, its missing parts supplied by reference TRBV2 and TRBJ1-2, is EPEVTQTPSHQVTQMGQEVILRCVPISNHLYFYWYRQILGQKVEFLVSFYNNEISEKSEIFDDQFSVERPDGSNFTLKIRSTKLEDSAMYFCASRTGPENYGYTFGSGTRLTVV.

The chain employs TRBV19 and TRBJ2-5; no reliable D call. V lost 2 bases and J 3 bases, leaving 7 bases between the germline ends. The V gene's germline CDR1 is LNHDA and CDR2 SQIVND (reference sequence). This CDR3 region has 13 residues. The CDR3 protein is CASSISGEETQYF. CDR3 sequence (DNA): TGTGCCAGTAGTATAAGTGGAGAAGAGACCCAGTACTTC.

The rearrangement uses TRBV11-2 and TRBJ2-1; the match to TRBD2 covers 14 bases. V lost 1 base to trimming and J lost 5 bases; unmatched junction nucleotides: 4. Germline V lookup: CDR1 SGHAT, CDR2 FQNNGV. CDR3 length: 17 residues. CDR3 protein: CASSLVGTSGSNNEQFF. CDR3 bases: TGTGCCAGCAGCTTAGTGGGGACTAGCGGGAGTAACAATGAGCAGTTCTTC.

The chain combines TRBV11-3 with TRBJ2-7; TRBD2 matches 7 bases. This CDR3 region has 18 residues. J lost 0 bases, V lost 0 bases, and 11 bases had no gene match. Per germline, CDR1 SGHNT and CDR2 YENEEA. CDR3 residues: CASSLDSAGGIPSYEQYF. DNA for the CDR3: TGTGCCAGCAGCTTAGACTCCGCCGGGGGGATTCCCTCCTACGAGCAGTACTTC.

Here the CDR3 reads CASKSGQTLNTEAFF. The CDR3 DNA sequence: TGTGCCAGTAAGTCGGGACAGACCTTGAACACTGAAGCTTTCTTT. The rearrangement joins TRBV19 to TRBJ1-1; 7 bases fit TRBD1. J gave up 0 bases and V 7 bases, and 8 bases lay outside the gene matches. This CDR3 is 15 amino acids long. In germline, CDR1 is LNHDA, CDR2 SQIVND (reference sequence).

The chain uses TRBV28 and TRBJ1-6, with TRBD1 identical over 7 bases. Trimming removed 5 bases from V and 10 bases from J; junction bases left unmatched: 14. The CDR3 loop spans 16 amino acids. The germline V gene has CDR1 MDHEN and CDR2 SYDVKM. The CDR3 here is CASSRFASTGLSPLHF. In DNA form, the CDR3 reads TGTGCCAGCAGTCGATTTGCATCGACAGGGCTCTCACCCCTCCACTTT.

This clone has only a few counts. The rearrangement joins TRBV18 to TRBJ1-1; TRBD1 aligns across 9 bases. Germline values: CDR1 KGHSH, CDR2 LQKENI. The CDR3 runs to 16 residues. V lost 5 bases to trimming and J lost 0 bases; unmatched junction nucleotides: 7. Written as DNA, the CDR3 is TGTGCCAGCTCATTTACCGGGACAGGGATGAACACTGAAGCTTTCTTT. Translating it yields CASSFTGTGMNTEAFF.

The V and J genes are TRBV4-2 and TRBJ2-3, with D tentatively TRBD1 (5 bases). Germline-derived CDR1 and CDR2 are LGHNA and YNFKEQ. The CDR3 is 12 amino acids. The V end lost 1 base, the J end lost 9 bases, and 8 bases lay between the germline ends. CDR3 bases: TGTGCCAGCAGCCAAGGGGGCCGAACGCAGTATTTT. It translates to CASSQGGRTQYF.

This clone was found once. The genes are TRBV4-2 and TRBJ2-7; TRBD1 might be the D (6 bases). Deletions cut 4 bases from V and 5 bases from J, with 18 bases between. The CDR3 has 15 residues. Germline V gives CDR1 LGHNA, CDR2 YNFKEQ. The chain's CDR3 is CASSRDPTGLDEQYF. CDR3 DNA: TGTGCCAGCAGCCGCGATCCAACAGGGCTAGACGAGCAGTACTTC.

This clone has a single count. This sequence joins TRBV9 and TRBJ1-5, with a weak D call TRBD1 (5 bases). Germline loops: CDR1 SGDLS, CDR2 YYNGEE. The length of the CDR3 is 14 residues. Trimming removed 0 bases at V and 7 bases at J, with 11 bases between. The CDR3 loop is CASSVDPGWQPQHF. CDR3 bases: TGTGCCAGCAGCGTAGACCCAGGGTGGCAGCCCCAGCATTTT.

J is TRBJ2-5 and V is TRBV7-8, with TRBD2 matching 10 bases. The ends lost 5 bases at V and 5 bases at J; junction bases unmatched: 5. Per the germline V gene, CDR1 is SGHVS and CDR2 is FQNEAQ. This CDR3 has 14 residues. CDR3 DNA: TGTGCCAGCAGCCGAGCGGGAGGGCGGGAGACCCAGTACTTC. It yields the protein CASSRAGGRETQYF.

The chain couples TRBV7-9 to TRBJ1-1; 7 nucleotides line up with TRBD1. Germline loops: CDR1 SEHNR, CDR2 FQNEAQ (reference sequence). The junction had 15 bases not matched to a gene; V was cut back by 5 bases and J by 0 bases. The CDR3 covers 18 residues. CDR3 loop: CASSLDRDLLLLNTEAFF. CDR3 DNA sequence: TGTGCCAGCAGCCTCGACAGGGACCTGCTCCTCCTGAACACTGAAGCTTTCTTT.

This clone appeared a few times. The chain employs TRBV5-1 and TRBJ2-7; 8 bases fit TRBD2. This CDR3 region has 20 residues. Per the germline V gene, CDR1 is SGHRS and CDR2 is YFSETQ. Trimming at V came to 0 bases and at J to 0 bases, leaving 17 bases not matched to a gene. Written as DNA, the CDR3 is TGCGCCAGCAGCTTGGCCCTGGCGGGAGGCTTAAGCCAACCCTCCTACGAGCAGTACTTC. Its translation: CASSLALAGGLSQPSYEQYF.